This entry features one TCR beta chain sequence. TCRdb reanalyzed the PCR reads via MiXCR. Among about 14,000 clones listed, around 4% were seen once. The data belong to a study of metastatic and nonmetastatic thyroid tumors. About the study: Across blood and tumor or nodule tissue, repertoires from malignant and benign thyroid patients were compared with one another.

This CDR3 region has 14 residues. Germline CDR1 is DFQATT and CDR2 is SNEGSKA (reference sequence). Trimming removed 5 bases from V and 4 bases from J; junction bases left unmatched: 7. Thyroid surgery took place with no prior treatment in any patient. Specimen: tumor tissue. The chain links TRBV20-1 to TRBJ2-1; 8 nucleotides line up with TRBD2. The sequence was obtained from a female donor with papillary thyroid cancer or a benign thyroid nodule (not recorded which). Some clones in this sample may be carry-over from other donors' samples. The CDR3 is CSAAHSGEYNEQFF. DNA of the CDR3: TGCAGTGCTGCCCATAGCGGGGAGTACAATGAGCAGTTCTTC.